This entry lists 31 T cell receptor beta chains sequenced from one sample in a study of cytomegalovirus exposure and HLA in healthy donors. 60 Vbeta and 13 Jbeta primers were used in PCR. Repertoires were generated with immunoSEQ multiplex PCR, while TCRdb's copy carries only in-frame clones and drops some. The sample includes around 150,000 clones, 70% to 80% seen only once; the top ten take about 4%. Material for sequencing was PBMCs. These receptors were obtained from a man aged 25-45 years in good health and CMV-seropositive.

The chain couples TRBV2 to TRBJ2-7, with 9 bases identical to TRBD1. This CDR3 has 14 residues. V shed 6 bases, J shed 7 bases, and the junction held 10 bases outside the gene matches. The V gene's germline CDR1 is SNHLY and CDR2 FYNNEI. CDR3 amino acids: CASRSGTGSGEQYF. DNA of the CDR3: TGTGCCAGCAGGTCCGGGACAGGGTCGGGTGAGCAGTACTTC.

The rearrangement links TRBV6-1 to TRBJ2-1; the match to TRBD2 covers 10 bases. Per the germline V gene, CDR1 is MNHNS and CDR2 is SASEGT. The CDR3 consists of 14 residues. Trimming removed 10 bases from V and 5 bases from J; junction bases left unmatched: 8. The CDR3 protein is CATFKGTSDNEQFF. For the CDR3, the DNA is TGTGCCACCTTCAAAGGGACTAGCGACAATGAGCAGTTCTTC.

V is TRBV28 and J is TRBJ2-5; D call uncertain. The end of the DNA is better explained by TRBJ2-7, so the J call may be wrong. The CDR3 covers 13 residues. Germline CDR1 is MDHEN and CDR2 is SYDVKM. CDR3 DNA: TGTGCCAGCAGTTTAATGGACTCCTACGAGCAGTACTTC. As protein: CASSLMDSYEQYF.

The sample holds a few counts of this clone. V and J are TRBV27 and TRBJ2-7, with a tentative D call TRBD2 (6 bases). V lost 4 bases to trimming and J lost 7 bases, with 20 bases between them. This CDR3 is built from 15 residues. Germline assignment: CDR1 MNHEY and CDR2 SMNVEV (reference sequence). CDR3 nucleotides: TGTGCCAGCAGTTCACAAAGGGACTCCCTCGGGGAGCAGTACTTC. Translated, it gives CASSSQRDSLGEQYF.

The CDR3 loop reads CATQDPPDTQYF. The CDR3 coding sequence is TGTGCCACACAGGATCCCCCGGATACGCAGTATTTT. The chain carries TRBV10-3 and TRBJ2-3; perhaps TRBD1 as D (5 bases). V lost 10 bases and J 6 bases, leaving 14 bases between the germline ends. This CDR3 has 12 residues. Germline values: CDR1 ENHRY, CDR2 SYGVKD.

At least ten counts were recorded for this clone. The gene calls are TRBV30 and TRBJ2-1; 12 bases agree with TRBD2. CDR1 and CDR2 from the germline V gene are GTSNPN and SVGIG (reference sequence). After removal of 3 bases from V and 4 bases from J, the junction contained 19 bases not matched to a gene. The CDR3 is made up of 20 amino acids. CDR3 nucleotide sequence: TGTGCCTGGAGGGGTTTGGGGACATATGGACTAGCGGGGCTGTACAATGAGCAGTTCTTC. Protein product: CAWRGLGTYGLAGLYNEQFF.

Details on this clone: In this CDR3 the conserved last residue, phenylalanine or tryptophan, is missing, so a read error is likely. This sequence joins TRBV7-3 and TRBJ1-1, with 7 bases lining up with TRBD1. V was pared by 5 bases and J by 6 bases, with 9 bases of the junction left unmatched. Per the germline V gene, CDR1 is SGHTA and CDR2 is FQGTGA. This CDR3 has 14 residues. The CDR3 loop reads CASSEQGMPPEAFL. CDR3 bases: TGTGCCAGCAGCGAACAGGGGATGCCCCCTGAAGCTTTCCTT.

V gene TRBV10-2 combines with J gene TRBJ2-7; 8 bases align to TRBD2. The CDR3 is 13 amino acids. The trim removed 7 bases at V and 2 bases at J, leaving 4 bases unmatched. Germline V gene lookup returns CDR1 WSHSY and CDR2 SAAADI. The CDR3: CASTGAGAYEQYF. The DNA of the CDR3 is TGCGCCAGCACTGGAGCGGGGGCCTACGAGCAGTACTTC.

The chain joins TRBV10-1 to TRBJ2-5, with TRBD2 matching over 9 bases. CDR3 length: 15 amino acids. Germline values: CDR1 WNHNN, CDR2 SYGVQD (reference sequence). Germline trimming cut 1 base from V and 5 bases from J; bases unmatched to any gene: 5. The DNA for the CDR3 is TGCGCCAGCAGTGAGTGGCGGGGGGGCTATGAGACCCAGTACTTC. Its translation is CASSEWRGGYETQYF.

The J gene is TRBJ2-3, the V gene TRBV5-4; TRBD2 matches at 10 bases. This CDR3 contains 14 residues. Germline trimming cut 9 bases from V and 2 bases from J; bases unmatched to any gene: 6. CDR1 SGHNT and CDR2 YYREEE come from the germline V gene (reference sequence). The DNA for the CDR3 is TGTGCCACCGTAGCGGGGGGAGACACAGATACGCAGTATTTT. Protein product: CATVAGGDTDTQYF.

This chain connects TRBV5-4 to TRBJ2-3; TRBD1 matches 11 bases. Germline CDR1 reads SGHNT; CDR2 reads YYREEE (reference sequence). This CDR3 is 16 amino acids long. The trim removed 4 bases at V and 4 bases at J, leaving 8 bases unmatched. The CDR3 is CASSAGTGGYADTQYF. The CDR3 DNA reads as TGTGCCAGCAGCGCCGGGACAGGGGGTTACGCAGATACGCAGTATTTT.

The rearrangement joins TRBV29-1 to TRBJ2-3; TRBD1 matches 8 bases. CDR3 size: 14 residues. Germline lookup yields CDR1 SQVTM and CDR2 ANQGSEA. V lost 1 base to trimming and J lost 4 bases; unmatched junction nucleotides: 4. The CDR3: CSVEGTGRADTQYF. CDR3 sequence (DNA): TGCAGCGTTGAAGGGACAGGGCGCGCAGATACGCAGTATTTT.

J is TRBJ2-3 and V is TRBV7-6, with TRBD1 matching 10 bases. The germline V gene has CDR1 SGHVS and CDR2 FNYEAQ. The CDR3 covers 16 residues. V was clipped by 4 bases and J by 3 bases; unmatched bases: 7. CDR3 protein: CASSSLTGGATDTQYF. The DNA for the CDR3 is TGTGCCAGCAGCTCCTTGACAGGGGGCGCGACAGATACGCAGTATTTT.

The chain uses TRBV28 and TRBJ2-7; 8 bases are a match to TRBD2. The V gene end was trimmed by 4 bases and the J gene end by 0 bases; junction bases not matched to a gene: 8. The CDR3 totals 16 residues. The germline CDR1 and CDR2 sequences are MDHEN and SYDVKM. The CDR3 loop reads CASSYEAGGSSYEQYF. In nucleotides, the CDR3 is TGTGCCAGCAGTTATGAGGCGGGGGGTAGCTCCTACGAGCAGTACTTC.

This clone was counted only a few times. The chain couples TRBV4-1 to TRBJ1-4, with D hard to call. The germline V gene has CDR1 MGHRA and CDR2 YSYEKL. Trimming cost V 1 base and J 6 bases, with 24 bases left between them. The CDR3 totals 19 residues. CDR3 nucleotides: TGCGCCAGCAGCCAAGCGAGGGCATCAGGCCGGCCGGGTGATGAAAAACTGTTTTTT. Its translation: CASSQARASGRPGDEKLFF.

This chain connects TRBV6-1 to TRBJ2-3; 7 nucleotides line up with TRBD2. Trimming cost V 6 bases and J 6 bases; bases outside gene matches: 6. Germline V gene data show CDR1 as MNHNS and CDR2 as SASEGT. CDR3 length equals 13 residues. CDR3 DNA sequence: TGTGCCAGCAGCATGGGGGGGTACGATACGCAGTATTTT. This codes for CASSMGGYDTQYF.

The gene calls are TRBV5-1 and TRBJ2-7; TRBD2 might be the D (5 bases). The CDR3 contains 13 residues. V lost 6 bases and J lost 2, with 12 bases in between. Germline V gives CDR1 SGHRS, CDR2 YFSETQ. The CDR3 sequence: CASTPSGAYEQYF. CDR3 in DNA: TGCGCCAGCACCCCCTCCGGGGCCTACGAGCAGTACTTC.

This sequence joins TRBV28 and TRBJ2-7; D remains unclear. The V gene lost 5 bases and the J gene lost 4 bases, with 9 bases spanning the gap. This CDR3 spans 12 amino acids. Germline V gives CDR1 MDHEN, CDR2 SYDVKM. The CDR3 DNA is TGTGCCAGCAGTCCGTCCCTGTACGAGCAGTACTTC. Amino acids: CASSPSLYEQYF.

Here the CDR3 DNA reads TGTGCCAGCAGTTCCTTCCCCGGGTACGAGCAGTACTTC. This encodes CASSSFPGYEQYF. The chain couples TRBV28 to TRBJ2-7; no clear D. There are 13 residues in the CDR3. The V end was cut by 4 bases, the J end by 4 bases, with 11 bases between. Germline assignment: CDR1 MDHEN and CDR2 SYDVKM.

In this sample, this clone turned up once. This CDR3 reads CASSFRGNDEQYF. The CDR3 DNA reads TGTGCCAGCAGCTTCCGAGGGAATGACGAGCAGTACTTC. The rearrangement uses TRBV5-4 and TRBJ2-7, with D possibly being TRBD2 (5 bases). The germline V gene has CDR1 SGHNT and CDR2 YYREEE (reference sequence). Trimming left V 2 bases short and J 5 bases short, with 11 bases between. The CDR3 sequence is 13 residues long.

The chain uses TRBV9 and TRBJ1-2, with 7 bases that match TRBD1. J was trimmed by 4 bases and V by 4 bases; bases with no gene match: 4. In germline, CDR1 is SGDLS, CDR2 YYNGEE. The CDR3 sequence is 13 residues long. DNA of the CDR3: TGTGCCAGCAGCAATACAGGGGCCTATGGCTACACCTTC. Protein product: CASSNTGAYGYTF.

CDR3 in DNA: TGTGCCAGCCGCTTCCGGGACTTCAATGAGCAGTTCTTC. This sequence encodes CASRFRDFNEQFF. This chain links TRBV18 with TRBJ2-1; maybe TRBD2 (6 bases). V was pared by 8 bases and J by 6 bases, with 14 bases between. CDR1 and CDR2 from the germline V gene are KGHSH and LQKENI. The CDR3 extends over 13 amino acids. Drawing the rest from reference TRBV18 and TRBJ2-1, the complete variable domain is NAGVMQNPRHLVRRRGQEARLRCSPMKGHSHVYWYRQLPEEGLKFMVYLQKENIIDESGMPKERFSAEFPKEGPSILRIQQVVRGDSAAYFCASRFRDFNEQFFGPGTRLTVL.

This clone has a handful of counts. This CDR3 reads CASSDPGQGNTGELFF. CDR3 in DNA: TGCGCCAGCAGCGACCCGGGACAGGGTAACACCGGGGAGCTGTTTTTT. This chain joins TRBV5-1 and TRBJ2-2, with TRBD1 matching over 9 bases. Trimming at V came to 4 bases and at J to 2 bases, leaving 6 bases not matched to a gene. CDR3 length: 16 residues. In germline, CDR1 is SGHRS, CDR2 YFSETQ. The full variable domain, completed using reference TRBV5-1 and TRBJ2-2, is KAGVTQTPRYLIKTRGQQVTLSCSPISGHRSVSWYQQTPGQGLQFLFEYFSETQRNKGNFPGRFSGRQFSNSRSEMNVSTLELGDSALYLCASSDPGQGNTGELFFGEGSRLTVL.

The chain uses TRBV7-9 and TRBJ1-5; TRBD1 might be the D (5 bases). V was clipped by 1 base and J by 16 bases, with 17 bases between them. This CDR3 region has 13 residues. Germline V gene sequence: CDR1 SEHNR, CDR2 FQNEAQ (reference sequence). The CDR3 reads CASSLDSVRDFHF. DNA of the CDR3: TGTGCCAGCAGCTTAGACAGCGTCAGGGACTTTCATTTT.

The chain links TRBV7-2 to TRBJ1-1, with unresolved D. Germline-derived CDR1 and CDR2 are SGHTA and FQGNSA. This CDR3 spans 14 amino acids. Trimming shortened V by 5 bases and J by 0 bases, and 10 bases separated the two germline ends. CDR3 in amino acids: CASSEQILNTEAFF. DNA of the CDR3: TGTGCCAGCAGCGAACAAATACTGAACACTGAAGCTTTCTTT.

The chain employs TRBV10-2 and TRBJ1-2; D gene unclear. CDR3 length: 12 residues. Germline V lookup: CDR1 WSHSY, CDR2 SAAADI. The V end was cut by 3 bases, the J end by 8 bases, with 10 bases between. As DNA, the CDR3 is TGCGCCAGCAGTGATCCCATGAGCGGCTACACCTTC. Its protein product is CASSDPMSGYTF.

This chain uses TRBV2 with TRBJ1-6; D possibly corresponds to TRBD1 (6 bases). The CDR3 is made up of 14 amino acids. Deletions cut 8 bases from V and 7 bases from J, with 15 bases between. Germline loops: CDR1 SNHLY, CDR2 FYNNEI. The CDR3 bases are TGTGCCAGCGGGGAACAGGGAAGGAATTCACCCCTCCACTTT. It yields the protein CASGEQGRNSPLHF.

This clone has a handful of counts. J is TRBJ1-1 and V is TRBV6-4; no reliable D call. This CDR3 contains 12 residues. The V end lost 5 bases, the J end lost 8 bases, and 12 bases lay between the germline ends. Germline V CDR1 and CDR2: MRHNA, SNTAGT. The CDR3 loop is CASSSDSGEAFF. Written as DNA, the CDR3 is TGTGCCAGCAGTTCGGACTCGGGCGAAGCTTTCTTT.

Here the CDR3 reads CATSRDFLTIYF. The CDR3 DNA follows: TGTGCCACCAGCAGAGATTTTCTCACCATATATTTT. The V gene is TRBV15, the J gene TRBJ1-3; D ambiguous. The CDR3 loop spans 12 amino acids. Germline V CDR1 and CDR2: LNHNV, YYDKDF (reference sequence). With 0 bases removed from V and 9 bases from J, the gap between germline ends came to 6 bases.

This rearrangement joins TRBV5-8 to TRBJ1-1, with 7 bases fitting TRBD1. Per the germline V gene, CDR1 is SGHTS and CDR2 is YDEGEE. CDR3 size: 14 residues. V trimming: 5 bases; J trimming: 6 bases; junction bases outside the gene matches: 10. In DNA, the CDR3 is TGTGCCAGCAGGACTCGAGGGGGCATGGCTGAAGCTTTCTTT. It encodes CASRTRGGMAEAFF.

This chain links TRBV7-9 with TRBJ2-3, with D perhaps matching TRBD1 (5 bases). Trimming stripped 5 bases from V and 6 bases from J, with 9 bases between. The germline V gene encodes CDR1 SEHNR and CDR2 FQNEAQ (reference sequence). CDR3 length equals 12 residues. The CDR3 sequence is CASSPRGDTQYF. The CDR3 DNA reads TGTGCCAGCAGCCCTAGGGGTGATACGCAGTATTTT. Full variable domain (rest looked up from reference TRBV7-9 and TRBJ2-3): DTGVSQNPRHKITKRGQNVTFRCDPISEHNRLYWYRQTLGQGPEFLTYFQNEAQLEKSRLLSDRFSAERPKGSFSTLEIQRTEQGDSAMYLCASSPRGDTQYFGPGTRLTVL.